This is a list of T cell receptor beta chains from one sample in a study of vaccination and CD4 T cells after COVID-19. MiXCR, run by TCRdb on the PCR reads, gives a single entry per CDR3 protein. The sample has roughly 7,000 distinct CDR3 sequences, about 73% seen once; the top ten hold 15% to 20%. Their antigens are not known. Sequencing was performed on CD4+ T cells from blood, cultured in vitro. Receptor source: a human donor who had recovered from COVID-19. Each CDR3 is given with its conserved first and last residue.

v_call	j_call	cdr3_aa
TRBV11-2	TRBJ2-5	CASSLREPPGETQYF
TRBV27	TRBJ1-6	CASSRKGDSPLHF
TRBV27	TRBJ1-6	CASTPGKGFSPLHF
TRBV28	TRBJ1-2	CASSWQGYGYTF
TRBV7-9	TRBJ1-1	CASSFPGVNTEAFF
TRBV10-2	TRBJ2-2	CASSVTFPGELFF
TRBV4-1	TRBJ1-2	CASSHPQGVYGYTF
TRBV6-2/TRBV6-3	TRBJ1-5	CASSWDLGHQPQHF
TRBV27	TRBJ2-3	CASMRRGPPDTQYF
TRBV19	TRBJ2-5	CASSMGARGETQYF
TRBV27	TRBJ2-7	CASSSRGRVGGGGVVEQYF
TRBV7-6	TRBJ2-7	CASSVQGGGIDEQYF
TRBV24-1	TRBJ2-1	CATSDTRQGDNEQFF
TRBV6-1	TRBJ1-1	CASSEGTATEAFF
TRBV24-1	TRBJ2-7	CATSGANGGHYEQYF
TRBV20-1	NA	CSASGGTIDYEQYF
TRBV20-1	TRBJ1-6	CSARRANSPLHF
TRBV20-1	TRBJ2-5	CSAYRDTQETQYF
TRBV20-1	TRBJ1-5	CSASRDRGNQPQHF
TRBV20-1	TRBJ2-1	CSALLAGVGEQFF
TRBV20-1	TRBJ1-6	CSAGGGTFHNSPLHF
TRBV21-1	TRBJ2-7	CASSKEWQNYEQYF
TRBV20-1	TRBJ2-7	CSQGSLAGVSKQYF
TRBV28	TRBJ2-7	CASSLSSGTALYEQYF
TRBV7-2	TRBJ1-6	CASRSGVGNSPLHF
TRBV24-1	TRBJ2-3	CATSDPRKGLTDTQYF
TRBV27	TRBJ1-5	CASSPGGLSNQPQHF
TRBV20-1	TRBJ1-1	CSAIRSGTEAFF
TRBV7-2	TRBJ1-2	CASSLALGGYGYTF
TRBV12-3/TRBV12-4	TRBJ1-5	CASSPGRGSNQPQHF
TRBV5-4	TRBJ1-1	CASSPDRGFMNTEAFF
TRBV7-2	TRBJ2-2	CASGGRGEYTGELFF
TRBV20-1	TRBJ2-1	CSALTSGPYNEQFF
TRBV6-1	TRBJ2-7	CASLRADSYEQYF
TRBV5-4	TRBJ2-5	CASSSLLGGETQYF
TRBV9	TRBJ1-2	CASSASGMRYGYTF
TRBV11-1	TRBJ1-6	CASSLRLHSPLHF
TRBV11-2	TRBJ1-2	CASSLEPRQPYF
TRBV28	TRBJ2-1	CASSGGTSGSTEQFF
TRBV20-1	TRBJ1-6	CSASPGTSSYNSPLHF
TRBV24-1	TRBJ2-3	CATGQGVSDTQYF
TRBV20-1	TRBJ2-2	CSARANLREVGELFF
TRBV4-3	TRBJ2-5	CASSRAMTSGGETQYF
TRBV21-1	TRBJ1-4	CASSKVTGKKVRLFF
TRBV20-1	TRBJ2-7	CSARGDRGSEQYF
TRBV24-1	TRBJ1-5	CATSEQGAGNQPQHF
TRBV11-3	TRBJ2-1	CASSNVAGLNEQFF
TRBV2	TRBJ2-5	CASTQKETQYF
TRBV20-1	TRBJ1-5	CSAGQGGQPQHF
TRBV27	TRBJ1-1	CASSSRGRGGNTEAFF
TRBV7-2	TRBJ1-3	CASSTLRGGNTIYF
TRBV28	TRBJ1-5	CASSFPLEGGDQPQHF
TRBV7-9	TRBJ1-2	CASSLGGNGEKFGGYTF